The source of this T cell receptor beta chain is a study of blood T cell repertoires in COVID-19. Assay: immunoSEQ multiplex PCR; the TCRdb copy retains only in-frame clones and omits some. The sample includes around 250,000 clones, under 95% of them seen just once. Participants reported their clinical history, and cohort assignment relied on those reports. Unmatched junction bases numbered 12, after V lost 4 bases and J lost 12 bases. Germline V gene data show CDR1 as SGHVS and CDR2 as FQNEAQ. The CDR3 runs 15 residues. The chain joins TRBV7-8 to TRBJ2-1; 10 nucleotides line up with TRBD2. This receptor was taken from a man aged 35 to 55 who had been exposed to COVID-19. The sample taken for sequencing was PBMCs or T cells enriched from blood (not recorded which). CDR3 region: CASSWGTSGIMRQFF. As DNA, the CDR3 is TGTGCCAGCAGCTGGGGAACTAGCGGGATAATGAGGCAGTTCTTC.